Listed below are T cell receptor beta chains from one sample, sequenced in a study of beta chain features in type 1 diabetes. Produced via immunoSEQ multiplex PCR; TCRdb's table is partial and in-frame only. In the table there are a few hundred thousand clones, roughly 17% of which are singletons. Material: naive CD4+ T cells from blood. The receptors were gathered from a man aged 25 to 45 with type 1 diabetes. Each CDR3 is given with its conserved first and last residue. D genes are given only for firm matches. The listing skips clone size in some rows; elsewhere it reads once, few, many or a size class.

v_call: TRBV23-1; d_call: TRBD2; clone_size: few; j_call: TRBJ2-1; cdr3_nt: TGCGCCACGAGTCCAGCGGGAGCAGTTCTGCTTGACCATGAGCAGTTCTTC; cdr3_aa: CATSPAGAVLLDHEQFF
v_call: TRBV7-2; d_call: TRBD1; clone_size: NA; j_call: TRBJ2-5; cdr3_nt: TGTGCCAGCAGCCAAGGGACAGTCCAAGAGACCCAGTACTTC; cdr3_aa: CASSQGTVQETQYF
v_call: TRBV27; d_call: TRBD1; clone_size: NA; j_call: TRBJ2-3; cdr3_nt: TGTGCCAGCAGTCCGGACAGGGTCACAGATACGCAGTATTTT; cdr3_aa: CASSPDRVTDTQYF
v_call: TRBV28; d_call: NA; clone_size: NA; j_call: TRBJ2-1; cdr3_nt: TGTGCCAGCAGTCCCCCCATCGGGGCGGGCTCCTACAATGAGCAGTTCTTC; cdr3_aa: CASSPPIGAGSYNEQFF
v_call: TRBV30; d_call: NA; clone_size: few; j_call: TRBJ1-1; cdr3_nt: TGTGCCTGGAGTGTAAATAGCATGAACACTGAAGCTTTCTTT; cdr3_aa: CAWSVNSMNTEAFF
v_call: TRBV15; d_call: NA; clone_size: few; j_call: TRBJ1-1; cdr3_nt: TGTGCCACCAGCAGAGATTTAGTGAGCACTGAAGCTTTCTTT; cdr3_aa: CATSRDLVSTEAFF
v_call: TRBV30; d_call: NA; clone_size: NA; j_call: TRBJ2-7; cdr3_nt: TGTGCCTGGAGTGTATCCAGCTACGAGCAGTACTTC; cdr3_aa: CAWSVSSYEQYF
v_call: TRBV28; d_call: NA; clone_size: NA; j_call: TRBJ1-5; cdr3_nt: TGTGCCAGCAGTCGCCGTAAAGGGGGGATCGAAGAGCCCCAGCATTTT; cdr3_aa: CASSRRKGGIEEPQHF
v_call: TRBV20-1; d_call: NA; clone_size: NA; j_call: TRBJ2-1; cdr3_nt: TGCAGTGCTAGGGCATACAATGAGCAGTTCTTC; cdr3_aa: CSARAYNEQFF
v_call: TRBV27; d_call: NA; clone_size: few; j_call: TRBJ2-3; cdr3_nt: TGTGCCAGCAGTTCCCTGAACAGCGATACGCAGTATTTT; cdr3_aa: CASSSLNSDTQYF
v_call: TRBV5-6; d_call: NA; clone_size: NA; j_call: TRBJ2-6; cdr3_nt: TGTGCCAGCAGCTTGGTACCGAGCTCTGGGGCCAACGTCCTGACTTTC; cdr3_aa: CASSLVPSSGANVLTF
v_call: TRBV9; d_call: NA; clone_size: few; j_call: TRBJ2-6; cdr3_nt: TGTGCCAGCAGCGTAGTCACCGCCGGGGCCAACGTCCTGACTTTC; cdr3_aa: CASSVVTAGANVLTF
v_call: TRBV5-1; d_call: NA; clone_size: NA; j_call: TRBJ2-7; cdr3_nt: TGCGCCAGCAGCTTGTGGCCCAGGGTTGACGAGCAGTACTTC; cdr3_aa: CASSLWPRVDEQYF
v_call: TRBV7-9; d_call: NA; clone_size: NA; j_call: TRBJ1-5; cdr3_nt: TGTGCCAGCAGCTTAGTTGGCGAATCGGCCCAGCATTTT; cdr3_aa: CASSLVGESAQHF
v_call: TRBV30; d_call: NA; clone_size: few; j_call: TRBJ1-2; cdr3_nt: TGTGCCTGGGGCAGGCAACAAAACTATGGCTACACCTTC; cdr3_aa: CAWGRQQNYGYTF
v_call: TRBV28; d_call: TRBD1; clone_size: few; j_call: TRBJ2-7; cdr3_nt: TGTGCCAGCAGTGGGGACAGGGGGTACGAGCAGTACTTC; cdr3_aa: CASSGDRGYEQYF
v_call: TRBV25-1; d_call: NA; clone_size: few; j_call: TRBJ2-7; cdr3_nt: TGTGCCAGCAGTGAAGGCCCAAGTACCTACGAGCAGTACTTC; cdr3_aa: CASSEGPSTYEQYF
v_call: TRBV28; d_call: NA; clone_size: NA; j_call: TRBJ2-7; cdr3_nt: TGTGCCAGCAGTTTAACTGGGCCCTACGAGCAGTACTTC; cdr3_aa: CASSLTGPYEQYF
v_call: TRBV6-5; d_call: NA; clone_size: NA; j_call: TRBJ2-7; cdr3_nt: TGTGCCAGCAGCGGACAAGCCAGCTACGAGCAGTACTTC; cdr3_aa: CASSGQASYEQYF
v_call: TRBV27; d_call: NA; clone_size: NA; j_call: TRBJ2-5; cdr3_nt: TGTGCCAGCAGTTTTGTCCGGGAGACCCAGTACTTC; cdr3_aa: CASSFVRETQYF
v_call: TRBV30; d_call: NA; clone_size: few; j_call: TRBJ2-3; cdr3_nt: TGTGCCTGGACTCCCCGAGGGGATACGCAGTATTTT; cdr3_aa: CAWTPRGDTQYF
v_call: TRBV5-4; d_call: NA; clone_size: few; j_call: TRBJ2-1; cdr3_nt: TGTGCCAGCAGCTTGGGGGCCAGCTCCTACAATGAGCAGTTCTTC; cdr3_aa: CASSLGASSYNEQFF
v_call: TRBV25-1; d_call: NA; clone_size: NA; j_call: TRBJ2-3; cdr3_nt: TGTGCCAGCAGTGAGTACGGTCGGGAGAATACGCAGTATTTT; cdr3_aa: CASSEYGRENTQYF
v_call: TRBV30; d_call: NA; clone_size: NA; j_call: TRBJ2-3; cdr3_nt: TGTGCCTGGAGGGCCACAGGGAATACGCAGTATTTT; cdr3_aa: CAWRATGNTQYF
v_call: TRBV27; d_call: TRBD1; clone_size: few; j_call: TRBJ2-5; cdr3_nt: TGTGCCAGCAGTTCTGCGGGACAGGGGCAAGAGACCCAGTACTTC; cdr3_aa: CASSSAGQGQETQYF
v_call: TRBV29-1; d_call: TRBD1; clone_size: few; j_call: TRBJ2-5; cdr3_nt: TGCAGCGGCCGAAGGGGGCATCAAGAGACCCAGTACTTC; cdr3_aa: CSGRRGHQETQYF
v_call: TRBV7-9; d_call: NA; clone_size: NA; j_call: TRBJ2-1; cdr3_nt: TGTGCCAGCAGCTTAGGAAATTACAATGAGCAGTTCTTC; cdr3_aa: CASSLGNYNEQFF
v_call: TRBV18; d_call: NA; clone_size: NA; j_call: TRBJ1-1; cdr3_nt: TGTGCCAGCTCACATCGAGATGAAGCTTTCTTT; cdr3_aa: CASSHRDEAFF
v_call: TRBV5-1; d_call: NA; clone_size: NA; j_call: TRBJ2-5; cdr3_nt: TGCGCCAGCAGCTTGTACCAAGAGACCCAGTACTTC; cdr3_aa: CASSLYQETQYF
v_call: TRBV14; d_call: NA; clone_size: NA; j_call: TRBJ1-1; cdr3_nt: TGTGCCAGCAGCCAACTAACGACAGGACAGAACACTGAAGCTTTCTTT; cdr3_aa: CASSQLTTGQNTEAFF
v_call: TRBV27; d_call: NA; clone_size: few; j_call: TRBJ2-1; cdr3_nt: TGTGCCAGCAGTTTAGGGGCGAGTGGGGTCAATGAGCAGTTCTTC; cdr3_aa: CASSLGASGVNEQFF
v_call: TRBV7-2; d_call: NA; clone_size: NA; j_call: TRBJ2-1; cdr3_nt: TGTGCCAGCAGCTTAAACGAGTACAATGAGCAGTTCTTC; cdr3_aa: CASSLNEYNEQFF
v_call: TRBV7-9; d_call: NA; clone_size: NA; j_call: TRBJ2-2; cdr3_nt: TGTGCCAGCAGCTTCCTACAGAGGGACACCGGGGAGCTGTTTTTT; cdr3_aa: CASSFLQRDTGELFF
v_call: TRBV7-9; d_call: NA; clone_size: few; j_call: TRBJ2-1; cdr3_nt: TGTGCCAGCAGCTTAGCAGAAGGCAATGAGCAGTTCTTC; cdr3_aa: CASSLAEGNEQFF
v_call: TRBV5-1; d_call: NA; clone_size: few; j_call: TRBJ2-1; cdr3_nt: TGCGCCAGCAGCTTGGAGCCCCCGGGGCATGAGCAGTTCTTC; cdr3_aa: CASSLEPPGHEQFF
v_call: TRBV6-5; d_call: NA; clone_size: NA; j_call: TRBJ2-1; cdr3_nt: TGTGCCAGCAGTTCCACATACAATGAGCAGTTCTTC; cdr3_aa: CASSSTYNEQFF
v_call: TRBV11-1; d_call: NA; clone_size: few; j_call: TRBJ2-3; cdr3_nt: TGTGCCAGCAGCTTAGATCCTAGCCTTACAGATACGCAGTATTTT; cdr3_aa: CASSLDPSLTDTQYF
v_call: TRBV29-1; d_call: NA; clone_size: NA; j_call: TRBJ2-5; cdr3_nt: TGCAGCGTTGGGGACCCGGCAGAGACCCAGTACTTC; cdr3_aa: CSVGDPAETQYF
v_call: TRBV29-1; d_call: TRBD2; clone_size: NA; j_call: TRBJ2-1; cdr3_nt: TGCAGCGTTGGGACCGGGACTAGCGGGAGGGCGCAGTTCTTC; cdr3_aa: CSVGTGTSGRAQFF
v_call: TRBV25-1; d_call: TRBD1; clone_size: NA; j_call: TRBJ2-3; cdr3_nt: TGTGCCAGCGTACCGACAGGGACAGATACGCAGTATTTT; cdr3_aa: CASVPTGTDTQYF
v_call: TRBV7-3; d_call: TRBD2; clone_size: NA; j_call: TRBJ2-7; cdr3_nt: TGTGCCAGCAGGCCCGGGACTAGTATTATCAAGCAGTACTTC; cdr3_aa: CASRPGTSIIKQYF
v_call: TRBV6-4; d_call: NA; clone_size: NA; j_call: TRBJ2-2; cdr3_nt: TGTGCCAGCAGTGCGCGTAGCGCGAACACCGGGGAGCTGTTTTTT; cdr3_aa: CASSARSANTGELFF
v_call: TRBV29-1; d_call: NA; clone_size: few; j_call: TRBJ1-4; cdr3_nt: TGCAGCGGAGGGGGAACTAATGAAAAACTGTTTTTT; cdr3_aa: CSGGGTNEKLFF
v_call: TRBV15; d_call: TRBD2; clone_size: NA; j_call: TRBJ2-5; cdr3_nt: TGTGCCACCAGCAGAGGGCCGACTAGCGGGGAAGAGACCCAGTACTTC; cdr3_aa: CATSRGPTSGEETQYF
v_call: TRBV29-1; d_call: NA; clone_size: NA; j_call: TRBJ1-2; cdr3_nt: TGCAGCGTCGATCCCGGTTGGGGAAACTATGGCTACACCTTC; cdr3_aa: CSVDPGWGNYGYTF
v_call: TRBV28; d_call: NA; clone_size: NA; j_call: TRBJ1-1; cdr3_nt: TGTGCCAGCAGTTCCCTCAGGGAGACTGAAGCTTTCTTT; cdr3_aa: CASSSLRETEAFF
v_call: TRBV19; d_call: NA; clone_size: few; j_call: TRBJ2-7; cdr3_nt: TGTGCCAGTAGTATAGTCGCCTCCTACGAGCAGTACTTC; cdr3_aa: CASSIVASYEQYF
v_call: TRBV14; d_call: TRBD2; clone_size: few; j_call: TRBJ2-1; cdr3_nt: TGTGCCAGCAGCCAAGGACTAGCGGGAGTCAGTGAGCAGTTCTTC; cdr3_aa: CASSQGLAGVSEQFF
v_call: TRBV29-1; d_call: NA; clone_size: NA; j_call: TRBJ2-5; cdr3_nt: TGCAGCGTTGCCCCTCTCTACTTGGCGGAGACCCAGTACTTC; cdr3_aa: CSVAPLYLAETQYF
v_call: TRBV11-2; d_call: TRBD1; clone_size: few; j_call: TRBJ2-7; cdr3_nt: TGTGCCAGCAGCCCACAGGGGACATTAGTGGACGAGCAGTACTTC; cdr3_aa: CASSPQGTLVDEQYF
v_call: TRBV7-2; d_call: NA; clone_size: NA; j_call: TRBJ2-7; cdr3_nt: TGTGCCAGCAGCTTACAGGGGACCGACGAGCAGTACTTC; cdr3_aa: CASSLQGTDEQYF
v_call: TRBV7-2; d_call: NA; clone_size: few; j_call: TRBJ2-1; cdr3_nt: TGTGCCAGCAGCTTACAGTACAATGAGCAGTTCTTC; cdr3_aa: CASSLQYNEQFF
v_call: TRBV6-5; d_call: NA; clone_size: NA; j_call: TRBJ2-7; cdr3_nt: TGTGCCAGCAGTCCACTTAGGGGAGCCTACGAGCAGTACTTC; cdr3_aa: CASSPLRGAYEQYF
v_call: TRBV9; d_call: NA; clone_size: NA; j_call: TRBJ2-1; cdr3_nt: TGTGCCAGCAGCCTAGTAGGGGGCTCCTACAATGAGCAGTTCTTC; cdr3_aa: CASSLVGGSYNEQFF
v_call: TRBV10-3; d_call: TRBD1; clone_size: few; j_call: TRBJ1-1; cdr3_nt: TGTGCCATCAGGGACAGGGAAAACACTGAAGCTTTCTTT; cdr3_aa: CAIRDRENTEAFF
v_call: TRBV5-4; d_call: TRBD1; clone_size: NA; j_call: TRBJ2-6; cdr3_nt: TGTGCCAGCAGCTTTGCGGGACAGGGAGGTCCTGGGGCCAACGTCCTGACTTTC; cdr3_aa: CASSFAGQGGPGANVLTF